This note documents a single T cell receptor beta chain sequence. This sample is drawn from a study of blood T cells in healthy people across ages. The CDR3 sequence is 14 residues long. Germline loops: CDR1 SGHTA, CDR2 FQGNSA. The second PCR ran roughly 7 to 11 cycles with a sample-barcoded 5' primer and J-beta primers. Each single sample gave us at least 2.5 million CDR3-containing paired-end reads. One entry per CDR3 protein, called by TCRdb with MiXCR from the 5' RACE reads. There are 2 million or so distinct CDR3 sequences in the sample; about 50% occur only once, and 2.1% lies in the top ten. Material for sequencing was blood. This rearrangement joins TRBV7-2 to TRBJ2-4, with D perhaps matching TRBD1 (5 bases). The J call is doubtful: the DNA matches TRBJ2-5 better. This sequence originates from a woman aged 40 to 50 in good health. CDR3 in DNA: TGTGCCAACCGTTCAACCGACAGACAAGAGACCCAGTACTTC. This sequence encodes CANRSTDRQETQYF.